These 27 T cell receptor beta chains share one sample of origin, sequenced in a study of cytomegalovirus exposure and HLA in healthy donors. This PCR relied on a set of 60 Vbeta primers and 13 Jbeta primers. The table came from immunoSEQ multiplex PCR; TCRdb's copy has only in-frame clones and leaves some out. Of under 300,000 clones listed, around 80% were seen once; the top ten hold around 8%. The sequenced sample consisted of PBMCs. The source is a woman in her sixties or seventies in good health and CMV-seropositive.

This clone showed up just once. This chain joins TRBV10-3 and TRBJ2-7; 10 bases align to TRBD2. V gave up 5 bases and J gave up 1 base; unmatched junction bases: 5. Per germline, CDR1 ENHRY and CDR2 SYGVKD. The CDR3 is made up of 15 amino acids. The CDR3 loop reads CAISLGAGGSYEQYF. DNA for the CDR3: TGTGCCATCAGTCTGGGAGCGGGAGGGTCCTACGAGCAGTACTTC.

The rearrangement uses TRBV6-4 and TRBJ2-7; TRBD2 agrees at 10 bases. Germline assignment: CDR1 MRHNA and CDR2 SNTAGT. CDR3 length equals 17 residues. V was pared by 4 bases and J by 7 bases, with 16 bases of the junction left unmatched. The CDR3 loop reads CASSVARTASGSCEQYF. CDR3 coding DNA: TGTGCCAGCAGTGTGGCCCGGACGGCTAGCGGGAGTTGTGAGCAGTACTTC.

This rearrangement joins TRBV9 to TRBJ2-2; tentative D call: TRBD1 (6 bases). CDR1 and CDR2 from the germline V gene are SGDLS and YYNGEE. The CDR3 has 16 residues. V lost 3 bases and J lost 1, with 13 bases in between. CDR3 DNA sequence: TGTGCCAGCAGCGAAAACCGGGACATGAACACCGGGGAGCTGTTTTTT. Its protein is CASSENRDMNTGELFF. Based on the CDR3 plus reference TRBV9 and TRBJ2-2, the full variable domain is DSGVTQTPKHLITATGQRVTLRCSPRSGDLSVYWYQQSLDQGLQFLIQYYNGEERAKGNILERFSAQQFPDLHSELNLSSLELGDSALYFCASSENRDMNTGELFFGEGSRLTVL.

This chain connects TRBV7-2 to TRBJ2-3; D is unclear. V was cut by 7 bases and J by 7 bases, with 18 bases left in between. The CDR3 is made up of 14 amino acids. The germline gives CDR1 SGHTA, CDR2 FQGNSA. DNA for the CDR3: TGTGCCAGCACCCCCAAACTCGACTCGAATACGCAGTATTTT. Translated, it gives CASTPKLDSNTQYF. Drawing the rest from reference TRBV7-2 and TRBJ2-3, the complete variable domain is GAGVSQSPSNKVTEKGKDVELRCDPISGHTALYWYRQSLGQGLEFLIYFQGNSAPDKSGLPSDRFSAERTGGSVSTLTIQRTQQEDSAVYLCASTPKLDSNTQYFGPGTRLTVL.

This chain uses TRBV5-1 with TRBJ2-5; 12 nucleotides line up with TRBD1. This CDR3 has 15 residues. The germline CDR1 and CDR2 sequences are SGHRS and YFSETQ. Germline trimming cut 1 base from V and 6 bases from J; bases unmatched to any gene: 4. The CDR3 reads CASSLSGQGAKTQYF. The CDR3 DNA reads TGCGCCAGCAGCTTGTCGGGACAGGGGGCGAAGACCCAGTACTTC.

The chain recombines TRBV7-9 with TRBJ2-5; D might be TRBD1 (6 bases). CDR3 length: 13 residues. CDR1 and CDR2 from the germline V gene are SEHNR and FQNEAQ (reference sequence). V lost 6 bases, J lost 3 bases, and 11 bases lay in between. CDR3 sequence: CASRGGLEETQYF. The CDR3 DNA reads as TGTGCCAGCAGAGGGGGTCTGGAAGAGACCCAGTACTTC.

The V gene is TRBV7-8, the J gene TRBJ1-3; TRBD1 is a possible D gene (6 bases). V gave up 5 bases and J gave up 4 bases, with 6 bases separating them. Per germline, CDR1 SGHVS and CDR2 FQNEAQ. The CDR3 sequence is 12 residues long. CDR3 coding DNA: TGTGCCAGCAGCCAGGGGGGAAACACCATATATTTT. Amino acid sequence: CASSQGGNTIYF.

The V call is TRBV28, the J call TRBJ2-7, with 10 bases that match TRBD2. The V gene end was trimmed by 6 bases and the J gene end by 5 bases; junction bases not matched to a gene: 16. CDR1 MDHEN and CDR2 SYDVKM come from the germline V gene. This CDR3 comprises 17 residues. The CDR3 bases are TGTGCCAGCAGCCCCCCAGGTGCGGGACTAGCGAGCGACGAGCAGTACTTC. Protein sequence: CASSPPGAGLASDEQYF.

This rearrangement joins TRBV29-1 to TRBJ2-1, with 7 bases identical to TRBD1. CDR1 is SQVTM and CDR2 is ANQGSEA in the germline V gene. The V gene end was trimmed by 7 bases and the J gene end by 7 bases; junction bases not matched to a gene: 10. CDR3 length: 13 amino acids. The CDR3 nucleotides read TGCAGCGCCAGGACAGGTTTTGGGAATGAGCAGTTCTTC. Its translation: CSARTGFGNEQFF.

CDR3 amino acids: CASSPRLSNEKLFF. The CDR3 coding sequence is TGCGCCAGCAGCCCGAGACTGAGTAATGAAAAACTGTTTTTT. The V gene is TRBV4-1, the J gene TRBJ1-4; no firm D call. V was clipped by 4 bases and J by 4 bases, with 10 bases between them. The germline V gene has CDR1 MGHRA and CDR2 YSYEKL. This CDR3 has 14 residues.

The rearrangement links TRBV5-1 to TRBJ1-2; maybe TRBD1 (6 bases). This CDR3 region has 12 residues. With 4 bases removed from V and 8 bases from J, the gap between germline ends came to 12 bases. CDR1 and CDR2 (germline): SGHRS, YFSETQ. The CDR3 sequence: CASSESGGGYTF. In nucleotides, the CDR3 is TGCGCCAGCAGCGAGAGTGGGGGCGGCTACACCTTC.

The chain has TRBV2 and TRBJ2-2; TRBD2 agrees at 10 bases. Unmatched junction bases numbered 8, after V lost 8 bases and J lost 8 bases. Germline loops: CDR1 SNHLY, CDR2 FYNNEI. The CDR3 has 14 amino acids. The CDR3 coding sequence is TGTGCCAGCGGACTAGCGGCGTACGGGGGGGAGCTGTTTTTT. Amino acids: CASGLAAYGGELFF.

This CDR3 is CASSPLTSGIETDTQYF. The CDR3 DNA reads as TGCGCCAGCAGTCCCCTCACTAGCGGGATTGAAACAGATACGCAGTATTTT. This chain connects TRBV5-1 to TRBJ2-3; 10 bases match TRBD2. V dropped 5 bases and J dropped 3; count of bases not matched to a gene: 12. Germline V gives CDR1 SGHRS, CDR2 YFSETQ. The CDR3 is 17 amino acids.

The rearrangement links TRBV7-3 to TRBJ1-1, with a weak D call TRBD1 (5 bases). The V end was cut by 5 bases, the J end by 4 bases, with 14 bases between. Germline CDR1 reads SGHTA; CDR2 reads FQGTGA. The CDR3 is 14 amino acids. This chain's CDR3 is CASSQVGGTTEAFF. The CDR3 DNA reads TGTGCCAGCAGCCAAGTGGGAGGGACCACTGAAGCTTTCTTT.

The chain employs TRBV4-2 and TRBJ1-6, with D maybe TRBD1 (5 bases). CDR1 is LGHNA, CDR2 YNFKEQ, per germline. This CDR3 has 14 residues. V was clipped by 1 base and J by 10 bases, with 11 bases between them. CDR3 coding DNA: TGTGCCAGCAGCCAAGCTCAGGGTAACTCACCCCTCCACTTT. Translated: CASSQAQGNSPLHF.

A few counts support this clone. The gene calls are TRBV18 and TRBJ2-2; no clear D. This CDR3 is built from 17 residues. Between the trimmed V and J ends, which lost 0 bases and 2 bases, there was a span of 13 bases. Germline-derived CDR1 and CDR2 are KGHSH and LQKENI. The CDR3 spells CASSPPLRSRNTGELFF. In nucleotides, the CDR3 is TGTGCCAGCTCACCACCCCTGAGGAGCAGAAACACCGGGGAGCTGTTTTTT.

V gene TRBV11-3 combines with J gene TRBJ2-2; TRBD1 matches at 7 bases. Germline assignment: CDR1 SGHNT and CDR2 YENEEA. CDR3 length: 13 residues. The trim removed 3 bases at V and 6 bases at J, leaving 1 base unmatched. CDR3 amino acids: CASSFQGAGELFF. As DNA, the CDR3 is TGTGCCAGCAGCTTTCAGGGGGCCGGGGAGCTGTTTTTT.

This chain joins TRBV2 and TRBJ2-1; D possibly corresponds to TRBD2 (6 bases). CDR1 and CDR2 (germline): SNHLY, FYNNEI. Trimming took off 6 bases at V and 7 bases at J, with 16 bases between the two ends. CDR3 length: 14 amino acids. The CDR3 region has the DNA TGTGCCAGCAGGGGAATGGAGGGGTGGAATGAGCAGTTCTTC. It translates to CASRGMEGWNEQFF.

This chain joins TRBV5-5 and TRBJ1-5, with D unclear. Germline lookup yields CDR1 SGHKS and CDR2 YYEKEE (reference sequence). CDR3 length: 15 amino acids. V dropped 0 bases and J dropped 3 bases, with 10 bases sitting between them. In nucleotides, the CDR3 is TGTGCCAGCAGCTTGGAGGGAGGGTACAATCAGCCCCAGCATTTT. Amino acid sequence: CASSLEGGYNQPQHF.

This clone was detected only a few times. The gene calls are TRBV4-1 and TRBJ1-1; 8 bases map to TRBD1. V lost 4 bases to trimming and J lost 2 bases; unmatched junction nucleotides: 6. This CDR3 contains 15 residues. Per the germline V gene, CDR1 is MGHRA and CDR2 is YSYEKL. The CDR3 loop reads CASSRSGQVNTEAFF. The DNA for the CDR3 is TGCGCCAGCAGCCGATCGGGACAGGTAAACACTGAAGCTTTCTTT.

This clone was picked up a small number of times. V gene TRBV27 combines with J gene TRBJ2-1; 15 bases fit TRBD2. Trimming cost V 6 bases and J 9 bases; bases outside gene matches: 6. The CDR3 totals 15 residues. The germline V gene has CDR1 MNHEY and CDR2 SMNVEV (reference sequence). The CDR3 DNA is TGTGCCAGCAGCTTCGGACTAGCGGGAGGGTTTGAGCAGTTCTTC. This sequence encodes CASSFGLAGGFEQFF.

This clone was picked up a small number of times. The rearrangement joins TRBV2 to TRBJ1-3; 7 bases match TRBD1. Germline CDR1 reads SNHLY; CDR2 reads FYNNEI. J gave up 7 bases and V 6 bases, and 9 bases lay outside the gene matches. This CDR3 comprises 14 residues. The CDR3 loop reads CASSLQGGWNTIYF. The DNA for the CDR3 is TGTGCCAGCAGCCTGCAGGGGGGTTGGAACACCATATATTTT.

For this clone: The junction and the germline gene differ at one end; a read error may be behind it. Other DNA variants within this sample encode the same CDR3. The CDR3 sequence is CATLPSGQTNEKLFF. As DNA, the CDR3 is TGCGCCACCCTGCCTAGCGGACAGACTAATGAAAAACTGTTTTTT. The rearrangement uses TRBV7-9 and TRBJ1-4; maybe TRBD1 (6 bases). Germline V gene sequence: CDR1 SEHNR, CDR2 FQNEAQ (reference sequence). There are 15 residues in the CDR3.

This chain's CDR3 is CSIGETRDQPQHF. As DNA, the CDR3 is TGCAGCATTGGGGAGACACGGGATCAGCCCCAGCATTTT. The V and J genes are TRBV29-1 and TRBJ1-5; no reliable D call. The germline gives CDR1 SQVTM, CDR2 ANQGSEA. The CDR3 covers 13 residues. Trimming removed 8 bases at V and 5 bases at J, with 16 bases between.

This clone has a handful of counts. The V and J genes are TRBV4-1 and TRBJ1-1, with 7 bases lining up with TRBD1. The CDR3 has 15 residues. In germline, CDR1 is MGHRA, CDR2 YSYEKL. The V and J ends lost 2 bases and 1 base, in that order; junction bases with no gene match: 4. The CDR3 DNA is TGCGCCAGCAGCCAACCTCGGGACAGGAACACTGAAGCTTTCTTT. Translating it yields CASSQPRDRNTEAFF.

The CDR3 DNA is TGTGCCAGCAGCGCAGGGACAAATTCGGAGAATGAGCAGTTCTTC. It is translated as CASSAGTNSENEQFF. This chain connects TRBV9 to TRBJ2-1; possibly TRBD1 for D (6 bases). The CDR3 contains 15 residues. CDR1 and CDR2 (germline): SGDLS, YYNGEE. Trimming shortened V by 3 bases and J by 7 bases, and 17 bases separated the two germline ends.

The V and J genes are TRBV5-1 and TRBJ2-1; D call uncertain. CDR1 and CDR2 from the germline V gene are SGHRS and YFSETQ. This CDR3 has 17 amino acids. Trimming took off 3 bases at V and 2 bases at J, with 18 bases between the two ends. CDR3 nucleotides: TGCGCCAGCAGCTCCGGAGCAGCGATTGAAGCCTACAATGAGCAGTTCTTC. Translating it yields CASSSGAAIEAYNEQFF.